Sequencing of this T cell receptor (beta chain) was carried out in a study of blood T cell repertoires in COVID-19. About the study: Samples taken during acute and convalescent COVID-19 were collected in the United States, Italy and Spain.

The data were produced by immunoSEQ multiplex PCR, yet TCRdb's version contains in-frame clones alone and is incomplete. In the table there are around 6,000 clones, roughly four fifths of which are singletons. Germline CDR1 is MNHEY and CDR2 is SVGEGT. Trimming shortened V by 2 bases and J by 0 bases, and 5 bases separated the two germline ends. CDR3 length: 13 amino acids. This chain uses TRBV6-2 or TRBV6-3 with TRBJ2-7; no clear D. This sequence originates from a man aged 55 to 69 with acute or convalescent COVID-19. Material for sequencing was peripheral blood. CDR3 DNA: TGTGCCAGCAGTTACGACAACTCCTACGAGCAGTACTTC. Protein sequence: CASSYDNSYEQYF.